This T cell receptor (beta chain) was sequenced in a study of blood T cell repertoires in COVID-19. Study in general: Material from acute and convalescent COVID-19 was sourced from the United States, Italy and Spain. The cDNA or gDNA used as material had been derived from T cells, B-cell-depleted T cells, or PBMCs.

Original processing notes: Amplification from reference gene primers served as the basis for estimated nucleated cell counts. TCRdb's table, derived via immunoSEQ multiplex PCR, lists solely in-frame clones and lacks some. V, J and clone size are those of that table, while D and trimming were read from the DNA. The sample lists about 110,000 clones, approximately 88% occurring once. Losses at the gene ends were 3 bases for V and 7 bases for J; bases not matched to a gene: 6. The V gene's germline CDR1 is KGHDR and CDR2 SFDVKD. The CDR3 totals 15 residues. This TCR was recovered from a human donor in a cohort sampled during active COVID-19. Sequencing input: peripheral blood. This chain joins TRBV24-1 and TRBJ1-2; TRBD1 aligns across 11 bases. The CDR3 sequence is CATSDPGQGARGYTF. CDR3 nucleotide sequence: TGTGCCACCAGTGATCCCGGACAGGGGGCCCGTGGCTACACCTTC.